This TCR beta chain was found in a study of blood T cell repertoires in COVID-19. Across the whole study: The United States, Italy and Spain were the sources of the acute and convalescent COVID-19 samples. Nucleic acid was either cDNA or gDNA, and it came from T cells, B-cell-depleted T cells, or PBMCs.

In the authors' workflow: From reference gene primer amplification, estimates of nucleated cell counts were derived. Sequencing was performed with immunoSEQ multiplex PCR; in TCRdb, only in-frame clones are kept and a portion is missing. That table is the source of V, J and clone size, and D and trimming were worked out from the DNA. The sample lists under 150,000 clones, about 77% occurring once. V was pared by 0 bases and J by 4 bases, with 15 bases between. Germline values: CDR1 MNHEY, CDR2 SVGAGI. This CDR3 comprises 16 residues. This clonotype was sampled from a human donor in a cohort sampled during active COVID-19. The chain links TRBV6-5 to TRBJ1-2, with D possibly being TRBD1 (5 bases). Material: peripheral blood. CDR3 in amino acids: CASSYSSRRGAYGYTF. Written as DNA, the CDR3 is TGTGCCAGCAGTTACTCTTCAAGGAGGGGAGCCTATGGCTACACCTTC.